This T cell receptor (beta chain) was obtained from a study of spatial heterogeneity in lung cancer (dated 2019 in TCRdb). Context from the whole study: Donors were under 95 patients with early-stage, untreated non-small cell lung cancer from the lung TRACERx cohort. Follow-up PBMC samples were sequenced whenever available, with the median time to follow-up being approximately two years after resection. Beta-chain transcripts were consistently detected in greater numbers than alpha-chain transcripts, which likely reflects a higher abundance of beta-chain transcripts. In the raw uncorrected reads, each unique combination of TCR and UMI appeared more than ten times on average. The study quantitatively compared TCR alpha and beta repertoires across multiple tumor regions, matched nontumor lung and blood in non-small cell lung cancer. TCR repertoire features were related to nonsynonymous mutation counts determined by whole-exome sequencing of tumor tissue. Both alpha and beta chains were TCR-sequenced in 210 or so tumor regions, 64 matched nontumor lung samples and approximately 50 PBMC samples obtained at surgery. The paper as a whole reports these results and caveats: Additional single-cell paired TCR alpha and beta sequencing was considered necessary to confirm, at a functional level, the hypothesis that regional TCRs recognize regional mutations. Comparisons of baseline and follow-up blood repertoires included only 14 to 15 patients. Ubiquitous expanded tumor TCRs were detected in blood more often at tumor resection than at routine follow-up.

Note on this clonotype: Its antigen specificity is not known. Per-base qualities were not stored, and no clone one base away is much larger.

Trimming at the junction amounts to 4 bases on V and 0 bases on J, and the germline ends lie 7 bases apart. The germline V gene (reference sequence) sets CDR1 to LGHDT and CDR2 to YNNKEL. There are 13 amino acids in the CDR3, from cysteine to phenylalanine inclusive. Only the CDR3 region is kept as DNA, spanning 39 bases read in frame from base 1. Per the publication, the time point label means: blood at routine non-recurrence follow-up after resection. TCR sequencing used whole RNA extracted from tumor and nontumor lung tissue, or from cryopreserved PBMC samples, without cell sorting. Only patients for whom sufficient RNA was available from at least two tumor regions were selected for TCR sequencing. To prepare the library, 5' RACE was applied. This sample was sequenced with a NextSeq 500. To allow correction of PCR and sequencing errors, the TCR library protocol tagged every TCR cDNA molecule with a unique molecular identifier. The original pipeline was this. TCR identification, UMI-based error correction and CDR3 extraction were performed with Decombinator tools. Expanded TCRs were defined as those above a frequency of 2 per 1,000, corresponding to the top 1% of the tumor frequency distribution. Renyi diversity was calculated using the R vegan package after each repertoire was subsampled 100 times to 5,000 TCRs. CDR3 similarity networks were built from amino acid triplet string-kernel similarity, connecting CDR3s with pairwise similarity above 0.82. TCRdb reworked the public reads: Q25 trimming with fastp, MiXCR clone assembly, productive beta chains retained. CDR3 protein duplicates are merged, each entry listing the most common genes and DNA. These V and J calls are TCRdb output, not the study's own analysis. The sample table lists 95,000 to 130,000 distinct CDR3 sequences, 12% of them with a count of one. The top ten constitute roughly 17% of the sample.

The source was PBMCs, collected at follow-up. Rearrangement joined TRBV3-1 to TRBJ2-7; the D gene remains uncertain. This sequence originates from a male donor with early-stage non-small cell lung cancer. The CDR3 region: CASSPVASYEQYF. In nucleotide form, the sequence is TGTGCCAGCAGCCCAGTCGCCTCCTACGAGCAGTACTTC.